This TCR beta chain was sequenced for a study of cytomegalovirus exposure and HLA in healthy donors. V was clipped by 3 bases and J by 3 bases, with 20 bases between them. Germline-derived CDR1 and CDR2 are SQVTM and ANQGSEA. The CDR3 is 17 residues long. PCR was performed using 60 Vbeta and 13 Jbeta primers. Only in-frame clones appear in the TCRdb table, and some are missing; sequencing was by immunoSEQ multiplex PCR. Counted here are roughly 86,000 clones, 50% to 75% occurring once; the ten biggest clones make up 3.9%. The sequencing sample was made of PBMCs. This sequence joins TRBV29-1 and TRBJ2-2; a weak D match, TRBD1 (7 bases). The sequence was obtained from a young man in good health and CMV-seronegative. In DNA, the CDR3 is TGCAGCGTTGAGGGCAGGGGGGCTAAAGGGTACACCGGGGAGCTGTTTTTT. Amino acids: CSVEGRGAKGYTGELFF.